Shown below are 8 T cell receptor beta chains from a single sample sequenced in a study of blood T cell repertoires in COVID-19. Libraries were prepared by immunoSEQ multiplex PCR; TCRdb keeps only in-frame clonotypes and omits some of them. There are 60,000 or so clones in the sample; approximately 88% occur only once, and around 9.6% lies in the top ten. Sequences were obtained from peripheral blood. These receptors were taken from a man aged 30-40 years with COVID-19, enrolled during active disease.

The rearrangement links TRBV6-5 to TRBJ1-2; D uncertain. The CDR3 is 12 amino acids. Germline V gives CDR1 MNHEY, CDR2 SVGAGI. Deletions cut 5 bases from V and 8 bases from J, with 12 bases between. CDR3 sequence (DNA): TGTGCCAGCAGTCCGGGTCTTCGGGGCTACACCTTC. This translates into CASSPGLRGYTF.

This chain joins TRBV3-1 (or the pseudogene TRBV3-2) and TRBJ2-5, with 7 bases aligning to TRBD1. Germline values: CDR1 LGHDT, CDR2 YNNKEL (reference sequence). V lost 4 bases to trimming and J lost 0 bases; unmatched junction nucleotides: 5. The CDR3 runs to 15 residues. CDR3 in DNA: TGTGCCAGCAGCCGCATGACAGGGAACCAAGAGACCCAGTACTTC. Translation: CASSRMTGNQETQYF.

The chain is built from TRBV13 and TRBJ2-1; D uncertain. The CDR3 totals 14 residues. Trimming pared 0 bases from V and 5 bases from J, leaving 8 bases between. Germline lookup yields CDR1 PRHDT and CDR2 FYEKMQ (reference sequence). CDR3 DNA sequence: TGTGCCAGCAGCTTAGGCCCTGTTAACAATGAGCAGTTCTTC. Encoded protein: CASSLGPVNNEQFF.

The CDR3 sequence: CASSRPQGAMGEAFF. The CDR3 DNA follows: TGTGCCAGTAGTAGACCACAGGGGGCCATGGGTGAAGCTTTCTTT. The chain joins TRBV19 to TRBJ1-1; TRBD1 agrees at 9 bases. The CDR3 extends over 15 amino acids. CDR1 LNHDA and CDR2 SQIVND come from the germline V gene (reference sequence). The junction had 10 bases not matched to a gene; V was cut back by 4 bases and J by 7 bases. Using reference TRBV19 and TRBJ1-1 for the parts outside the CDR3, the full variable domain is DGGITQSPKYLFRKEGQNVTLSCEQNLNHDAMYWYRQDPGQGLRLIYYSQIVNDFQKGDIAEGYSVSREKKESFPLTVTSAQKNPTAFYLCASSRPQGAMGEAFFGQGTRLTVV.

In DNA form, the CDR3 reads TGTGCCTGGCACAGGGGGACCGGGGAGCTGTTTTTT. It codes for CAWHRGTGELFF. The chain is built from TRBV30 and TRBJ2-2; 8 bases align to TRBD1. CDR3 length: 12 amino acids. V shed 5 bases and J 5 bases; nucleotides not matched to a gene: 1. The germline CDR1 and CDR2 sequences are GTSNPN and SVGIG (reference sequence).

This clone was observed a handful of times. V and J are TRBV24-1 and TRBJ1-2; unclear D gene. Germline V lookup: CDR1 KGHDR, CDR2 SFDVKD. The CDR3 spans 16 residues. Trimming left V 2 bases short and J 4 bases short, with 16 bases between. CDR3 amino acids: CATSDSTASRLYGYTF. DNA of the CDR3: TGTGCCACCAGTGATTCCACAGCAAGCCGGCTCTATGGCTACACCTTC.

Sample share makes this clone large. Distinct nucleotide sequences in the sample also encode this CDR3. The genes are TRBV6-1 and TRBJ2-7; 8 bases match TRBD2. CDR3 length: 14 amino acids. V shed 3 bases, J shed 4 bases, and the junction held 5 bases outside the gene matches. Germline V CDR1 and CDR2: MNHNS, SASEGT. The CDR3 loop reads CASSDRGGRYEQYF. The CDR3, as DNA: TGTGCCAGCAGTGATCGGGGCGGGAGGTACGAGCAGTACTTC.

The rearrangement links TRBV28 to TRBJ1-1; D remains ambiguous. Trimming took 6 bases from V and 11 from J, leaving 13 bases between them. CDR1 and CDR2 (germline): MDHEN, SYDVKM. The CDR3 runs 11 residues. CDR3 nucleotide sequence: TGTGCCAGCAGCCGCGGTGTGCAGGCTTTCTTT. It codes for CASSRGVQAFF.